This TCR beta chain was recovered during a study of blood T cell repertoires in COVID-19. Overall study context: The cDNA or gDNA used as material had been derived from T cells, B-cell-depleted T cells, or PBMCs.

Per germline, CDR1 LNHDA and CDR2 SQIVND (reference sequence). This CDR3 region has 12 residues. V was cut by 10 bases and J by 1 base, with 10 bases left in between. Produced via immunoSEQ multiplex PCR; TCRdb's table is partial and in-frame only. The data show about 160,000 clones, approximately 83% seen once. V is TRBV19 and J is TRBJ1-1; D might be TRBD1 (6 bases). The sequenced sample consisted of peripheral blood. The sequence was collected from a man aged 65 to 85 with acute or convalescent COVID-19. The CDR3: CATWDTNTEAFF. The CDR3 DNA is TGTGCCACCTGGGACACGAACACTGAAGCTTTCTTT.